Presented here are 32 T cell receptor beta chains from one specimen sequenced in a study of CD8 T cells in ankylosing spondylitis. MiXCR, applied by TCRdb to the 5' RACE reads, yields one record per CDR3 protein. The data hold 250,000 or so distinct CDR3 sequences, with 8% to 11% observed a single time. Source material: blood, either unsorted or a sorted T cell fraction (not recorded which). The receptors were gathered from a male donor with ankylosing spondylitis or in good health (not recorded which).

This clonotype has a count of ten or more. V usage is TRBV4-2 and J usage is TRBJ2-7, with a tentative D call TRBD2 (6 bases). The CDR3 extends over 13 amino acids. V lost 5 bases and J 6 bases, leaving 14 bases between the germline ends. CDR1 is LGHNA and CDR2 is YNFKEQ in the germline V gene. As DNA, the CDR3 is TGTGCCAGCAGCATGGAGGGAATCGGCGAGCAGTACTTC. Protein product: CASSMEGIGEQYF.

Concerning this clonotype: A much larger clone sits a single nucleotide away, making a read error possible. CDR3 region: CIARDPGQGDYEQYF. Here the CDR3 DNA reads TGCATTGCTAGAGACCCGGGACAGGGGGACTACGAGCAGTACTTC. This chain connects TRBV20-1 to TRBJ2-7; 11 bases are shared with TRBD1. Germline V lookup: CDR1 DFQATT, CDR2 SNEGSKA (reference sequence). The CDR3 has 15 residues.

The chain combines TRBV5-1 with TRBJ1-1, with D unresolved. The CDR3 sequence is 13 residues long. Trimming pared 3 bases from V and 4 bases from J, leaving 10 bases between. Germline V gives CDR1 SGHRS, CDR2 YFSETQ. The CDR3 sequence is CASSSYSGTEAFF. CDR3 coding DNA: TGCGCCAGCAGCTCATACAGCGGCACTGAAGCTTTCTTT.

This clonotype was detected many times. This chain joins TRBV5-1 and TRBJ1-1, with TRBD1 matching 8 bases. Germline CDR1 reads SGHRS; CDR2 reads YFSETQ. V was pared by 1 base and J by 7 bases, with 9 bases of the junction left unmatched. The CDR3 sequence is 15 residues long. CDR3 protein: CASSLQGQGYSEAFF. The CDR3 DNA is TGCGCCAGCAGCTTGCAAGGACAGGGTTATAGTGAAGCTTTCTTT.

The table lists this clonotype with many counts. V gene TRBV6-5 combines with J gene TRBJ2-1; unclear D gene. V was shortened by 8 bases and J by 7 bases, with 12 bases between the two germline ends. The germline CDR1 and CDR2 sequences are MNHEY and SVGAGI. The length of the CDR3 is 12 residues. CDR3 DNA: TGTGCCAGCTGGGTGGTGGGGAATGAGCAGTTCTTC. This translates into CASWVVGNEQFF.

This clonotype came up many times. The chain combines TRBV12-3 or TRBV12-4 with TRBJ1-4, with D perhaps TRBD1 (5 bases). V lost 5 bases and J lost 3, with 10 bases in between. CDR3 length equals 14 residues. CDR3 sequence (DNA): TGTGCCAGCAGTCGACAGAGCGCTAATGAAAAACTGTTTTTT. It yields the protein CASSRQSANEKLFF.

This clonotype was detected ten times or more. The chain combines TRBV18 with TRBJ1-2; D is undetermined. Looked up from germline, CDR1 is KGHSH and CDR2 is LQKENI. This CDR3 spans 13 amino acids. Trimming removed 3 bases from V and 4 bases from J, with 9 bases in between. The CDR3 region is CASSPEGFYGYTF. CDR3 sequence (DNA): TGTGCCAGCTCACCGGAGGGCTTCTATGGCTACACCTTC.

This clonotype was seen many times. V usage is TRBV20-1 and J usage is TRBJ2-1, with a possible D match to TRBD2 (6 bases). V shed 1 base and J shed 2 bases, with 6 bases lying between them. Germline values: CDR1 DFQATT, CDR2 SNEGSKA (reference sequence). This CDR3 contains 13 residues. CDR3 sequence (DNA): TGCAGTGCTAGAGGCGGGACCTACAATGAGCAGTTCTTC. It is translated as CSARGGTYNEQFF.

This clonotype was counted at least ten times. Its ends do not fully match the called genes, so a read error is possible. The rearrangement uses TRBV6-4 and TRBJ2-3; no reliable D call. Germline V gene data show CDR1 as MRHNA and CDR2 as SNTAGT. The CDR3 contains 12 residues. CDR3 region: CASSDSGVRLNF. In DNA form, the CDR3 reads TGTGCCAGCAGTGACTCAGGCGTTCGCTTGAATTTT.

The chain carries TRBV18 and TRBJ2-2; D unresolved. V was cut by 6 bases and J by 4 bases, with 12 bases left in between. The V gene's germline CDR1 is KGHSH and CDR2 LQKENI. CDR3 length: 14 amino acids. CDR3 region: CASSYGSFTGELFF. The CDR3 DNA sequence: TGTGCCAGCTCGTACGGGTCCTTCACCGGGGAGCTGTTTTTT.

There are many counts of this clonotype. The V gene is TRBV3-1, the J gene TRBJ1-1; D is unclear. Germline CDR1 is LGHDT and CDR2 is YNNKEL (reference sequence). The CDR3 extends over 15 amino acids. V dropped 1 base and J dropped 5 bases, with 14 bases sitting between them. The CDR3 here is CASSQVGEGGTEAFF. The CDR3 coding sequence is TGTGCCAGCAGCCAAGTCGGGGAAGGAGGGACTGAAGCTTTCTTT.

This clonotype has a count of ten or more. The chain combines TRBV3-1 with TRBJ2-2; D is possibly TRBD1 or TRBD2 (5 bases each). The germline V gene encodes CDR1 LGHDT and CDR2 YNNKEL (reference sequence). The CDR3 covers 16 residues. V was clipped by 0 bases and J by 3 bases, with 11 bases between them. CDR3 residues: CASSQDVGVYTGELFF. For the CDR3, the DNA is TGTGCCAGCAGCCAAGATGTGGGGGTGTACACCGGGGAGCTGTTTTTT.

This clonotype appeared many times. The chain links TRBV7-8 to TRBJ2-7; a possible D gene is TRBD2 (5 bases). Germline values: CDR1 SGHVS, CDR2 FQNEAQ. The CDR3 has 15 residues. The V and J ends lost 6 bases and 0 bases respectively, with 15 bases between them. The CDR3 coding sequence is TGTGCCAGCAGATTAAGGACTGGCAGCTCCTACGAGCAGTACTTC. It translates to CASRLRTGSSYEQYF.

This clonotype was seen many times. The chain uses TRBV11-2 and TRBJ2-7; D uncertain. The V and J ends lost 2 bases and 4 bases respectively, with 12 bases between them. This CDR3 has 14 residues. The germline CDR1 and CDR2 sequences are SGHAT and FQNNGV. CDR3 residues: CASSLTVDQYEQYF. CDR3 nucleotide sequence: TGTGCCAGCAGCTTAACAGTGGATCAATACGAGCAGTACTTC.

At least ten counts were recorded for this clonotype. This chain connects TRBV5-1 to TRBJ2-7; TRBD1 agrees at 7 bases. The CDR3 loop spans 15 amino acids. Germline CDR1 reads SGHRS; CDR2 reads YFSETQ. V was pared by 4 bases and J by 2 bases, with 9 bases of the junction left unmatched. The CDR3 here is CASSPGQLPPYEQYF. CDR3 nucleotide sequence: TGCGCCAGCAGCCCGGGACAGCTCCCGCCCTACGAGCAGTACTTC.

The CDR3, as DNA: TGCGCCAGCAGCCTGGGACAGGCCACGACCTACGAGCAGTACTTC. This translates into CASSLGQATTYEQYF. This sequence joins TRBV4-1 and TRBJ2-7; 8 bases align to TRBD1. CDR3 length: 15 amino acids. The germline V gene has CDR1 MGHRA and CDR2 YSYEKL. Losses at the gene ends were 4 bases for V and 2 bases for J; bases not matched to a gene: 7.

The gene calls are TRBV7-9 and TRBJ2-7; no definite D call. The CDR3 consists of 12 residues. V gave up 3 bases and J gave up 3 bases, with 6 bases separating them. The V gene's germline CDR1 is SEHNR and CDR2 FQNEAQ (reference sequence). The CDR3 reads CASSFVGYEQYF. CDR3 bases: TGTGCCAGCAGCTTTGTCGGCTACGAGCAGTACTTC.

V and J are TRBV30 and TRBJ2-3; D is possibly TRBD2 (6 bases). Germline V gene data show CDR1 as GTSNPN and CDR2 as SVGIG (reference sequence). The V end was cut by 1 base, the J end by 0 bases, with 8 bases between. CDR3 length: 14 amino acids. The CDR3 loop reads CAWSDGTSTDTQYF. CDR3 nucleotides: TGTGCCTGGAGTGACGGGACTAGCACAGATACGCAGTATTTT.

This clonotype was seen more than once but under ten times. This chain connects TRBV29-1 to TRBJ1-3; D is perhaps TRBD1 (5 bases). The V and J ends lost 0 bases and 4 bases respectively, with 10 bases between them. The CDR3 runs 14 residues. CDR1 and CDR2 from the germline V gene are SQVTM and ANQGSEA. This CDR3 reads CSVEDGRDGNTIYF. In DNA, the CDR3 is TGCAGCGTTGAAGATGGAAGGGACGGAAACACCATATATTTT.

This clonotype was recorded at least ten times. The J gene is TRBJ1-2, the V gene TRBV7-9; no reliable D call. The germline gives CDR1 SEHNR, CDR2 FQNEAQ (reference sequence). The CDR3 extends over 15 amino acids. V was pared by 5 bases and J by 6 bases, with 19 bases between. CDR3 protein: CASSPYGPSSDGYTF. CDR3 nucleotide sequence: TGTGCCAGCAGCCCCTATGGACCGAGCTCGGATGGCTACACCTTC.

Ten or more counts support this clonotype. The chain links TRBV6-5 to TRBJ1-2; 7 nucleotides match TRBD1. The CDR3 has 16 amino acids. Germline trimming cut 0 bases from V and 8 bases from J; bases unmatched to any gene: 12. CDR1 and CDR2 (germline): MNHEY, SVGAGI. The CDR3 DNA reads TGTGCCAGCAGTTACTCGAAGGGGACAGCCCCTGGAGGCTACACCTTC. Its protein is CASSYSKGTAPGGYTF.

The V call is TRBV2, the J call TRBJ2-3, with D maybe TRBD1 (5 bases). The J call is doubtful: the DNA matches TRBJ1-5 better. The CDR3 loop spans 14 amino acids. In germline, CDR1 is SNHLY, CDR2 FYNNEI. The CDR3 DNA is TGTGCCAGCAGTGAAGGAGGGGTCACAGATACGCAGCATTTT. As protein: CASSEGGVTDTQHF.

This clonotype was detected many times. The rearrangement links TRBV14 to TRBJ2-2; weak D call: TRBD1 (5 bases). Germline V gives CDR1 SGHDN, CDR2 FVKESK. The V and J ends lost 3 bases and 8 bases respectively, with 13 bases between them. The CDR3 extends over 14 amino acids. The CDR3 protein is CASSQRTREGELFF. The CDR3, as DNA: TGTGCCAGCAGCCAGAGAACCAGGGAAGGGGAGCTGTTTTTT.

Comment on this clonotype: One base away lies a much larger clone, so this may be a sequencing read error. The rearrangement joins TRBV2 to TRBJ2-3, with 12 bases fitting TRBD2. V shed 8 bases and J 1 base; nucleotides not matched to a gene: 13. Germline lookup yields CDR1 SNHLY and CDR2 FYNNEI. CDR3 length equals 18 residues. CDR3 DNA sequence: TGTGCCAGCTGTTTTAGGTCTAGCGGGAGGGGCGGCACAGATACGCAGTATTTT. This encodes CASCFRSSGRGGTDTQYF.

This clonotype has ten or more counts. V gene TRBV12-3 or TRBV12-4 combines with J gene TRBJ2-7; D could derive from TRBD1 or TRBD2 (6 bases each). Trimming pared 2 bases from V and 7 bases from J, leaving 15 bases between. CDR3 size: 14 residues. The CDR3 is CASSLRGGGHEQYF. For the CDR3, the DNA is TGTGCCAGCAGTTTACGCGGTGGGGGGCATGAGCAGTACTTC.

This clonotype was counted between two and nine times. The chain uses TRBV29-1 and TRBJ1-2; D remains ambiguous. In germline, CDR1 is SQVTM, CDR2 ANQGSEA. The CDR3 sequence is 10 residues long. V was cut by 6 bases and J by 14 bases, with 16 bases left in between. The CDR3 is CSVTPPEVTF. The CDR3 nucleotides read TGCAGCGTCACCCCCCCGGAAGTAACCTTC.

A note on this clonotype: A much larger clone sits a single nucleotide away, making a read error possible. CDR3 sequence reads: CASSLNLTTSEYF. For the CDR3, the DNA is TGTGCCAGCAGCTTAAATTTGACTACGAGCGAGTACTTC. This chain connects TRBV7-2 to TRBJ2-7; D perhaps matches TRBD2 (5 bases). Germline V gene lookup returns CDR1 SGHTA and CDR2 FQGNSA. The V end was cut by 2 bases, the J end by 11 bases, with 16 bases between. The CDR3 contains 13 residues.

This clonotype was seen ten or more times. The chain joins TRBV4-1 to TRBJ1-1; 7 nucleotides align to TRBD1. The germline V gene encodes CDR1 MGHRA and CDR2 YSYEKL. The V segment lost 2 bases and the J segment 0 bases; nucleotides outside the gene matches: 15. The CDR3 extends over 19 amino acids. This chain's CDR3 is CASSQPLPRQGEMNTEAFF. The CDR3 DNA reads TGCGCCAGCAGCCAACCGTTACCCCGACAGGGTGAGATGAACACTGAAGCTTTCTTT.

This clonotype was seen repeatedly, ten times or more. This chain's CDR3 is CSARDWLAGGREQFF. The CDR3 region has the DNA TGCAGTGCTAGAGACTGGCTAGCGGGGGGGCGTGAGCAGTTCTTC. J is TRBJ2-1 and V is TRBV20-1, with TRBD2 matching 12 bases. V shed 0 bases and J 9 bases; nucleotides not matched to a gene: 6. This CDR3 has 15 amino acids. Germline loops: CDR1 DFQATT, CDR2 SNEGSKA (reference sequence).

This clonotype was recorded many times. The CDR3 DNA reads TGTGCCAGCCGACGGGGGAACAATCAGCCCCAGCATTTT. This sequence encodes CASRRGNNQPQHF. V is TRBV27 and J is TRBJ1-5; tentatively, D is TRBD1 (5 bases). The germline V gene has CDR1 MNHEY and CDR2 SMNVEV (reference sequence). The V gene lost 8 bases and the J gene lost 3 bases, with 11 bases spanning the gap. This CDR3 is built from 13 residues.

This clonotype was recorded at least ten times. Here the CDR3 DNA reads TGCAGCGTTGAGACAGTGGGGTCCTACAATGAGCAGTTCTTC. This codes for CSVETVGSYNEQFF. The chain carries TRBV29-1 and TRBJ2-1; weak D call: TRBD1 (5 bases). The length of the CDR3 is 14 residues. V shed 3 bases and J shed 1 base, with 10 bases lying between them. Looked up from germline, CDR1 is SQVTM and CDR2 is ANQGSEA.

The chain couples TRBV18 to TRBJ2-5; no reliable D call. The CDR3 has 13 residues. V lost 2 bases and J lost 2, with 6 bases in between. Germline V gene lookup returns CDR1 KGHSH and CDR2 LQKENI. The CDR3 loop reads CASSPLGQETQYF. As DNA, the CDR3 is TGTGCCAGCTCACCATTGGGGCAAGAGACCCAGTACTTC.